These 2 T cell receptor beta chains were sequenced from one sample in a study of blood T cell repertoires in COVID-19. The data were produced by immunoSEQ multiplex PCR, yet TCRdb's version contains in-frame clones alone and is incomplete. The sample has about 360,000 clones, more than 75% seen once; the top ten hold 2.5% to 3.5%. Sequencing input: peripheral blood. The receptor source for this set is a human donor in a cohort sampled during active COVID-19.

This clone was counted only a few times. Here the CDR3 reads CASTLPDGGMNSNQPQHF. In nucleotides, the CDR3 is TGTGCCAGCACCCTCCCCGACGGGGGAATGAATAGCAATCAGCCCCAGCATTTT. This chain connects TRBV27 to TRBJ1-5, with D possibly matching TRBD1 (5 bases). V shed 7 bases and J shed 0 bases, with 22 bases lying between them. Germline assignment: CDR1 MNHEY and CDR2 SMNVEV (reference sequence). This CDR3 region has 18 residues.

The chain uses TRBV27 and TRBJ2-3; 8 bases are shared with TRBD1. In germline, CDR1 is MNHEY, CDR2 SMNVEV (reference sequence). The V gene end was trimmed by 8 bases and the J gene end by 9 bases; junction bases not matched to a gene: 16. The CDR3 covers 15 residues. The CDR3: CASRRRGQAVETQYF. The CDR3 nucleotides are TGTGCCAGCCGACGAAGGGGACAGGCCGTCGAAACGCAGTATTTT.